This T cell receptor (beta chain) is drawn from a study of blood T cell repertoires in COVID-19. Overall study: Samples taken during acute and convalescent COVID-19 were collected in the United States, Italy and Spain.

Authors' analysis steps: How many nucleated cells were present was estimated from reference gene primer amplification. TCRdb keeps only in-frame clones here, not all; method: immunoSEQ multiplex PCR. V, J and clone size are taken as reported in that table, and D and trimming were inferred from the DNA itself. This table has tens of thousands of clones, about 89% appearing once. Trimming stripped 6 bases from V and 1 base from J, with 7 bases between. CDR3 length: 13 residues. Germline CDR1 and CDR2: MNHEY and SVGAGI. The sequence came from a man aged 65 to 79 with active or convalescent COVID-19. The chain couples TRBV6-5 to TRBJ2-1; unclear D gene. Input material: peripheral blood. The DNA of the CDR3 is TGTGCCAGCAGCGCCGGGTCCTACAATGAGCAGTTCTTC. It specifies CASSAGSYNEQFF.